The next 25 T cell receptor beta chains were all read from a single sample in a study of cytomegalovirus exposure and HLA in healthy donors. With 60 Vbeta and 13 Jbeta primers, the PCR was carried out. Assay: immunoSEQ multiplex PCR; the TCRdb copy retains only in-frame clones and omits some. The sample consists of approximately 140,000 clones, around 74% of them appearing once. The sample was PBMCs. These receptors came from a man aged 50 or older in good health and CMV-seropositive.

V and J are TRBV5-1 and TRBJ2-3, with a tentative D call TRBD1 (5 bases). The V end was cut by 0 bases, the J end by 6 bases, with 11 bases between. Germline lookup yields CDR1 SGHRS and CDR2 YFSETQ. The CDR3 is 14 residues long. CDR3 bases: TGCGCCAGCAGCTTGGCAGGGAATCTGGATACGCAGTATTTT. Translated: CASSLAGNLDTQYF.

This sequence joins TRBV6-1 and TRBJ2-3; 9 bases fit TRBD2. Germline V gene lookup returns CDR1 MNHNS and CDR2 SASEGT. This CDR3 comprises 13 residues. Unmatched junction bases numbered 4, after V lost 6 bases and J lost 6 bases. The CDR3 reads CASRERGVDTQYF. The CDR3 region has the DNA TGTGCCAGCAGAGAGCGGGGGGTGGATACGCAGTATTTT.

The chain carries TRBV28 and TRBJ1-3, with 8 bases aligning to TRBD1. Germline assignment: CDR1 MDHEN and CDR2 SYDVKM. The CDR3 runs to 15 residues. V lost 5 bases to trimming and J lost 3 bases; unmatched junction nucleotides: 6. CDR3 protein: CASSAFDRGGNTIYF. CDR3 DNA: TGTGCCAGCAGTGCTTTTGACAGGGGTGGAAACACCATATATTTT.

The V gene is TRBV11-3, the J gene TRBJ2-1; D call uncertain. CDR1 is SGHNT, CDR2 YENEEA, per germline. This CDR3 contains 13 residues. V lost 5 bases and J lost 6, with 11 bases in between. CDR3 nucleotide sequence: TGTGCCAGCAGCCCTGGCTCGTCCAATGAGCAGTTCTTC. It codes for CASSPGSSNEQFF.

This clone turned up a few times. J is TRBJ2-7 and V is TRBV4-2; weak D call: TRBD1 (5 bases). This CDR3 has 17 residues. Trimming took off 4 bases at V and 0 bases at J, with 19 bases between the two ends. CDR1 is LGHNA and CDR2 is YNFKEQ in the germline V gene. CDR3 loop: CASSRLNSGQDSYEQYF. The CDR3 coding sequence is TGTGCCAGCAGCCGCCTTAATTCTGGACAAGACTCCTACGAGCAGTACTTC.

The chain links TRBV6-1 to TRBJ2-5, with no clear D. The CDR3 loop spans 10 amino acids. Germline V gene sequence: CDR1 MNHNS, CDR2 SASEGT. Trimming stripped 6 bases from V and 5 bases from J, with 4 bases between. CDR3 nucleotides: TGTGCCAGCAGACAGGAGACCCAGTACTTC. Protein product: CASRQETQYF.

The chain combines TRBV7-9 with TRBJ1-5; possible D gene TRBD1, 6 bases. V lost 5 bases and J lost 5, with 10 bases in between. Germline CDR1 reads SEHNR; CDR2 reads FQNEAQ (reference sequence). The length of the CDR3 is 13 residues. CDR3 nucleotide sequence: TGTGCCAGCAGCCCACAGGGCGATCAGCCCCAGCATTTT. Its translation is CASSPQGDQPQHF.

The chain is built from TRBV10-1 and TRBJ2-2, with 12 positions matching TRBD1. V was pared by 6 bases and J by 5 bases, with 4 bases of the junction left unmatched. The CDR3 contains 15 residues. Germline CDR1 is WNHNN and CDR2 is SYGVQD (reference sequence). This CDR3 is CASSWDRGRTGELFF. CDR3 in DNA: TGCGCCAGCAGCTGGGACAGGGGGCGAACCGGGGAGCTGTTTTTT.

The chain employs TRBV25-1 and TRBJ2-5; 7 nucleotides line up with TRBD1. The CDR3 runs 16 residues. Germline CDR1 is MGHDK and CDR2 is SYGVNS. Trimming took 1 base from V and 2 from J; bases not matched to a gene: 7. The chain's CDR3 is CASSEWRTGLQETQYF. The CDR3 bases are TGTGCCAGCAGTGAATGGAGGACAGGCCTACAAGAGACCCAGTACTTC.

V is TRBV7-8 and J is TRBJ2-3; no clear D. CDR3 length: 13 amino acids. From germline, CDR1 is SGHVS and CDR2 FQNEAQ. V was cut by 5 bases and J by 4 bases, with 10 bases left in between. DNA of the CDR3: TGTGCCAGCAGCGTGGGCCGTCCAGATACGCAGTATTTT. Translation gives CASSVGRPDTQYF.

In this sample, this clone turned up once. Here the CDR3 reads CASSPLRGEGTEAFF. The CDR3, as DNA: TGTGCCAGCTCACCACTACGGGGGGAGGGGACTGAAGCTTTCTTT. V gene TRBV18 combines with J gene TRBJ1-1; D possibly corresponds to TRBD1 (5 bases). The V gene lost 1 base and the J gene lost 5 bases, with 14 bases spanning the gap. The CDR3 is 15 residues long. The germline CDR1 and CDR2 sequences are KGHSH and LQKENI.

This clone was recorded a few times. The CDR3 DNA reads TGTGCCTGGAGTGTACTAGATACGCAGTATTTT. It is translated as CAWSVLDTQYF. This chain joins TRBV30 and TRBJ2-3; D unclear. Trimming stripped 0 bases from V and 5 bases from J, with 3 bases between. This CDR3 spans 11 amino acids. Germline V lookup: CDR1 GTSNPN, CDR2 SVGIG (reference sequence).

The chain is built from TRBV29-1 and TRBJ2-1, with TRBD2 matching 8 bases. V was pared by 6 bases and J by 4 bases, with 8 bases of the junction left unmatched. CDR3 length equals 14 residues. CDR1 is SQVTM and CDR2 is ANQGSEA in the germline V gene. The CDR3, as DNA: TGCAGCGTCTGGACTAGCAGGGAGTACAATGAGCAGTTCTTC. Protein: CSVWTSREYNEQFF.

V is TRBV29-1 and J is TRBJ1-5; D might be TRBD1 (6 bases). Germline loops: CDR1 SQVTM, CDR2 ANQGSEA. This CDR3 is built from 12 residues. Trimming shortened V by 6 bases and J by 1 base, and 7 bases separated the two germline ends. Written as DNA, the CDR3 is TGCAGCGTGAGGGGGAGCAATCAGCCCCAGCATTTT. Protein sequence: CSVRGSNQPQHF.

The rearrangement joins TRBV29-1 to TRBJ2-2; D unresolved. Germline V gene sequence: CDR1 SQVTM, CDR2 ANQGSEA. This CDR3 has 14 residues. V gave up 3 bases and J gave up 0 bases, with 8 bases separating them. This CDR3 reads CSVDLRTNTGELFF. CDR3 sequence (DNA): TGCAGCGTTGATTTGCGAACGAACACCGGGGAGCTGTTTTTT.

This sequence joins TRBV6-1 and TRBJ2-4; 7 bases match TRBD1. Losses at the gene ends were 9 bases for V and 3 bases for J; bases not matched to a gene: 8. This CDR3 is built from 14 residues. Germline-derived CDR1 and CDR2 are MNHNS and SASEGT. The CDR3 sequence: CASLDRDGKNIQYF. The CDR3 DNA sequence: TGTGCCAGTCTCGACAGGGATGGCAAAAACATTCAGTACTTC.

The rearrangement links TRBV5-4 to TRBJ2-6; D ambiguous. This CDR3 has 13 amino acids. Germline CDR1 is SGHNT and CDR2 is YYREEE (reference sequence). V gave up 7 bases and J gave up 2 bases, with 7 bases separating them. The CDR3 is CASSLAGANVLTF. The CDR3 DNA reads as TGTGCCAGCTCACTTGCTGGGGCCAACGTCCTGACTTTC.

The sample holds one count of this clone. The chain is built from TRBV5-6 and TRBJ2-1; D gene ambiguous. Germline V gene data show CDR1 as SGHDT and CDR2 as YYEEEE. Trimming took 3 bases from V and 10 from J, leaving 8 bases between them. This CDR3 has 11 amino acids. CDR3 DNA sequence: TGTGCCAGCAGCTACAATTTAGAGCAGTTCTTC. As protein: CASSYNLEQFF.

This sequence joins TRBV6-1 and TRBJ2-2, with 9 bases identical to TRBD1. Germline trimming cut 6 bases from V and 6 bases from J; bases unmatched to any gene: 8. The length of the CDR3 is 15 residues. CDR1 is MNHNS and CDR2 is SASEGT in the germline V gene. The CDR3 coding sequence is TGTGCCAGCAGGGCTGTGGACAGGGGAGCCGGGGAGCTGTTTTTT. The encoded protein is CASRAVDRGAGELFF.

The CDR3 DNA reads as TGTGCCAGCAGCTTAGGACGGGAGTCGCTGACTAGCACAGATACGCAGTATTTT. Residues: CASSLGRESLTSTDTQYF. This chain joins TRBV11-1 and TRBJ2-3; tentatively, D is TRBD2 (6 bases). Trimming took 1 base from V and 0 from J, leaving 17 bases between them. The CDR3 has 18 amino acids. The germline gives CDR1 SGHAT, CDR2 FQDESV (reference sequence).

The rearrangement links TRBV5-4 to TRBJ1-2; 9 bases fit TRBD1. With 0 bases clipped from V and 2 bases from J, the junction kept 2 bases outside the gene matches. The germline V gene encodes CDR1 SGHNT and CDR2 YYREEE (reference sequence). This CDR3 region has 15 residues. The CDR3 protein is CASSLGGTGNYGYTF. The CDR3, as DNA: TGTGCCAGCAGCTTGGGGGGGACAGGGAACTATGGCTACACCTTC.

V and J are TRBV27 and TRBJ1-5, with TRBD1 identical over 9 bases. V lost 1 base, J lost 2 bases, and 9 bases stayed unmatched. Germline-derived CDR1 and CDR2 are MNHEY and SMNVEV (reference sequence). The CDR3 is made up of 18 amino acids. The CDR3 DNA reads TGTGCCAGCAGTTTATTCCCTCCACAGGGGGCACGCAATCAGCCCCAGCATTTT. Translation: CASSLFPPQGARNQPQHF.

The CDR3 spells CASSDEPGGGSDTQYF. CDR3 nucleotide sequence: TGTGCCAGCAGTGACGAGCCAGGGGGCGGCTCAGATACGCAGTATTTT. J is TRBJ2-3 and V is TRBV6-4, with 8 positions matching TRBD1. Germline V gene lookup returns CDR1 MRHNA and CDR2 SNTAGT. The trim removed 2 bases at V and 4 bases at J, leaving 8 bases unmatched. The CDR3 loop spans 16 amino acids.

The chain carries TRBV7-2 and TRBJ2-5; weak D call: TRBD1 (6 bases). This CDR3 is 13 amino acids long. The V and J ends lost 8 bases and 0 bases respectively, with 10 bases between them. Germline V gives CDR1 SGHTA, CDR2 FQGNSA. For the CDR3, the DNA is TGTGCCAGCTCACAGGGCCACCAAGAGACCCAGTACTTC. It is translated as CASSQGHQETQYF.

This chain connects TRBV5-4 to TRBJ2-7; TRBD1 aligns across 8 bases. CDR3 size: 17 residues. Germline V gene sequence: CDR1 SGHNT, CDR2 YYREEE (reference sequence). V lost 2 bases and J lost 0; bases outside the gene matches: 10. The CDR3 spells CASSLSTRGPLSYEQYF. The CDR3 DNA is TGTGCCAGCAGCTTATCAACCAGGGGGCCACTCTCCTACGAGCAGTACTTC.